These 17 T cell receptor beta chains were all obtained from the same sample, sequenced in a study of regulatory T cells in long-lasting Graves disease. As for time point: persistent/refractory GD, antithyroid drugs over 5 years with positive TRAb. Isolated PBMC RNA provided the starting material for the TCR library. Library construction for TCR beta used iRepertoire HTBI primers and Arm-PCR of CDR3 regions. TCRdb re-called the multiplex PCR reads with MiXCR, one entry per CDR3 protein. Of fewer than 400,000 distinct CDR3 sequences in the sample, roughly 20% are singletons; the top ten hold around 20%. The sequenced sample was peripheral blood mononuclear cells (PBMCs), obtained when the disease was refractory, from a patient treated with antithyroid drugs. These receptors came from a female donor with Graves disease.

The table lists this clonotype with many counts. The CDR3 sequence: CASSPMLSGFYEQYF. The CDR3 DNA is TGTGCCAGCAGCCCCATGCTTTCCGGCTTCTACGAGCAGTACTTC. This chain uses TRBV7-2 with TRBJ2-7; no clear D. The germline V and J ends were trimmed by 5 bases and 3 bases, with 17 bases remaining between them. Germline V gene data show CDR1 as SGHTA and CDR2 as FQGNSA. This CDR3 contains 15 residues.

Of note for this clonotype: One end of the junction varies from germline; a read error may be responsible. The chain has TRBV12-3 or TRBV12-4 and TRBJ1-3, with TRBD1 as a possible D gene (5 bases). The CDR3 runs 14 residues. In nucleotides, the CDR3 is TGTGCCAGCAGTTTCCCGGGGGGAAGAAACGCCATATATTTT. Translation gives CASSFPGGRNAIYF.

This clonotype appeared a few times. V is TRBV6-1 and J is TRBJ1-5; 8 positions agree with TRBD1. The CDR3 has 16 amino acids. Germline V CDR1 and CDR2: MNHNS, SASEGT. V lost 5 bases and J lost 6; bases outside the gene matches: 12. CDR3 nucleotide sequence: TGTGCCAGCAGTACCACGCAGGGGGCGCCGGGTCAGCCCCAGCATTTT. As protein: CASSTTQGAPGQPQHF.

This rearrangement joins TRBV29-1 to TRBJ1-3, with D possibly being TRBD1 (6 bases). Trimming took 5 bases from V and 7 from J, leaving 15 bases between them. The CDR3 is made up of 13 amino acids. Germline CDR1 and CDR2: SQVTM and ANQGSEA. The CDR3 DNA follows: TGCAGCGTTTTTTCAGGGGAAGAGAACACCATATATTTT. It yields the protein CSVFSGEENTIYF. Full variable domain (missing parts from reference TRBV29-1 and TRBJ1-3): SAVISQKPSRDICQRGTSLTIQCQVDSQVTMMFWYRQQPGQSLTLIATANQGSEATYESGFVIDKFPISRPNLTFSTLTVSNMSPEDSSIYLCSVFSGEENTIYFGEGSWLTVV.

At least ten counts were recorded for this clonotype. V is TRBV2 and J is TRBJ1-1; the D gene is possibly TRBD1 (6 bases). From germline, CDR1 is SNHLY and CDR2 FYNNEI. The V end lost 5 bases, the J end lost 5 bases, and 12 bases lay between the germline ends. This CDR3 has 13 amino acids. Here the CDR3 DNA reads TGTGCCAGCAGTTCAGGGGAAACAACTGAAGCTTTCTTT. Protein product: CASSSGETTEAFF.

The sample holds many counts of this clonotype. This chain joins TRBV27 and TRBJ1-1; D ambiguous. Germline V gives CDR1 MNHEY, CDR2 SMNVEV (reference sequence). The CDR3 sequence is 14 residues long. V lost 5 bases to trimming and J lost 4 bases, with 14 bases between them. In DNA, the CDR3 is TGTGCCAGCAGTAAAACGAACCGAATCACTGAAGCTTTCTTT. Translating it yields CASSKTNRITEAFF.

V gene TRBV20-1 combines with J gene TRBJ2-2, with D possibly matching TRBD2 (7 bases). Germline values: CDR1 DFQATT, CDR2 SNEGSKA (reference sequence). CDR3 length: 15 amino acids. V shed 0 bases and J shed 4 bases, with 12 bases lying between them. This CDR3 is CSAREGGVGTGELFF. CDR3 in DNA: TGCAGTGCTAGAGAAGGGGGGGTGGGCACCGGGGAGCTGTTTTTT.

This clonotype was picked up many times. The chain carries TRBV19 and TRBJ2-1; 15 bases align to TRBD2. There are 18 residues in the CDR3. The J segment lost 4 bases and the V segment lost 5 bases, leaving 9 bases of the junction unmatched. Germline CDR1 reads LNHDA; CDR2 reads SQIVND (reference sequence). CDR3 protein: CASSPGLAGGRSYNEQFF. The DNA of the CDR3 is TGTGCCAGTAGTCCGGGACTAGCGGGAGGTAGAAGTTACAATGAGCAGTTCTTC.

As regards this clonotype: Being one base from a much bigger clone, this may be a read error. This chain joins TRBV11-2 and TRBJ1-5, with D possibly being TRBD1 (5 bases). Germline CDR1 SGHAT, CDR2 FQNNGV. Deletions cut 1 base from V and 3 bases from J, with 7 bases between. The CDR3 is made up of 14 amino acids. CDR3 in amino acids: CASSLVGANQPQHF. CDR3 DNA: TGTGCCAGCAGCTTAGTAGGGGCCAATCAGCCCCAGCATTTT.

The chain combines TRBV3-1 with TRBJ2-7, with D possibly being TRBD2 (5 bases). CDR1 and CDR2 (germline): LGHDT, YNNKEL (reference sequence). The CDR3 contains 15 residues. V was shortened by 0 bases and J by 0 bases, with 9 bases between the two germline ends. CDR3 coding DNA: TGTGCCAGCAGCCAAGATTGGGGAGCCTCCTACGAGCAGTACTTC. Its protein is CASSQDWGASYEQYF.

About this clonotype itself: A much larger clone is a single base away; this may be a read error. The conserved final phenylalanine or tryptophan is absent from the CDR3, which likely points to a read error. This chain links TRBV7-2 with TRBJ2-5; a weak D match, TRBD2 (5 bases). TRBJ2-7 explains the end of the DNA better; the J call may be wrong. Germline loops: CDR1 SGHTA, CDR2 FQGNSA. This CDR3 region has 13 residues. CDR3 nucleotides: TGTGCCAGCAGCGCGGGTTGGGCCTACGAGCAGTACATC. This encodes CASSAGWAYEQYI.

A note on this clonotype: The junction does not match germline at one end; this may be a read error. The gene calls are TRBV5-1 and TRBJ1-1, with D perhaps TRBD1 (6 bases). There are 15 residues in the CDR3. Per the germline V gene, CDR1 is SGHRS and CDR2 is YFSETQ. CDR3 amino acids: CASSLPQGSNTKAFF. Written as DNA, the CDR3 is TGCGCCAGCAGCCTACCACAGGGATCGAACACTAAAGCTTTCTTT.

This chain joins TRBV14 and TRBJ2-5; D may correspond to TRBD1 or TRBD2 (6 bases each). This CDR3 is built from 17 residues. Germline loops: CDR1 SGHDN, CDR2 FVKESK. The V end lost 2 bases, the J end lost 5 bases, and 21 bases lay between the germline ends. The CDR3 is CASSQNPHGGRWETQYF. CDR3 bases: TGTGCCAGCAGCCAAAACCCCCATGGGGGGCGATGGGAGACCCAGTACTTC.

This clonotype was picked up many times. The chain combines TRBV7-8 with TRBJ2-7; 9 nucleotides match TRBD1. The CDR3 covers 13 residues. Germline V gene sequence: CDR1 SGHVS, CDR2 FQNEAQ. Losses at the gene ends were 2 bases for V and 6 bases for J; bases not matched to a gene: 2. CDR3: CASSLLDRGEQYF. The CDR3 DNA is TGTGCCAGCAGCTTATTGGACAGGGGCGAGCAGTACTTC.

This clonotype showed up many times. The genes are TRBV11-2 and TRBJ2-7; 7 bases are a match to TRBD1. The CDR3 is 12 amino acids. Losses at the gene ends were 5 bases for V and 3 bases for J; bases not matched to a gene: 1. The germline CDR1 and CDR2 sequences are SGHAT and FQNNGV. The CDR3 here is CASSRTGYEQYF. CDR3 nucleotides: TGTGCCAGCAGCAGGACAGGCTACGAGCAGTACTTC.

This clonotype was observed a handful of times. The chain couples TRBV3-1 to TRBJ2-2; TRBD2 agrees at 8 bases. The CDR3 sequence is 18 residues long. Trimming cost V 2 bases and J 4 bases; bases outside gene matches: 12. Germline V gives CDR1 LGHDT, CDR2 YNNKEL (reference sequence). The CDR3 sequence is CASSQHPIAGLSTGELFF. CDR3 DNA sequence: TGTGCCAGCAGCCAACACCCGATAGCGGGGTTAAGCACCGGGGAGCTGTTTTTT. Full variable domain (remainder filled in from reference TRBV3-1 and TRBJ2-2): DTAVSQTPKYLVTQMGNDKSIKCEQNLGHDTMYWYKQDSKKFLKIMFSYNNKELIINETVPNRFSPKSPDKAHLNLHINSLELGDSAVYFCASSQHPIAGLSTGELFFGEGSRLTVL.

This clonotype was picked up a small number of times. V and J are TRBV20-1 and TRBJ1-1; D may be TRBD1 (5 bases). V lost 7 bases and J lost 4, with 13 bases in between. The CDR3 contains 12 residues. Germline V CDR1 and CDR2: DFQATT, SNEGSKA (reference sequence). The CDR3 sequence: CSVLKGSTEAFF. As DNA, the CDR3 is TGCAGTGTCCTCAAGGGGTCCACTGAAGCTTTCTTT.